The rows below give T cell receptor beta chains drawn from one sample of a study of cytomegalovirus exposure and HLA in healthy donors. The protocol was immunoSEQ multiplex PCR, while the TCRdb copy is restricted to in-frame clones and leaves out a portion. The sample has 150,000 or so clones; 65% to 85% are singletons. Input material: PBMCs. The receptors derive from a woman in her forties or fifties in good health and CMV-seropositive. Each CDR3 is given with its conserved first and last residue. Each record gives: CDR3 DNA, CDR3 protein, V gene, clone size, CDR3 length, D gene, J gene. D genes are given only for firm matches. A clone size is listed for some rows: how often the clone was seen (once, few, many), or a class if it is expanded.

CDR3 DNA: TGTGCCAGCAGCTTACAGGGTACCTACGAGCAGTACTTC
CDR3 protein: CASSLQGTYEQYF
V gene: TRBV5-4
clone size: NA
CDR3 length: 13
D gene: NA
J gene: TRBJ2-7

CDR3 DNA: TGTGCCAGCAGCCCGGGTGGGGCGGTGACGGAGACCCAGTACTTC
CDR3 protein: CASSPGGAVTETQYF
V gene: TRBV11-3
clone size: few
CDR3 length: 15
D gene: NA
J gene: TRBJ2-5

CDR3 DNA: TGCGCCAGCAGCTTGGAGGCGGGAGGGAACAATGAGCAGTTCTTC
CDR3 protein: CASSLEAGGNNEQFF
V gene: TRBV5-1
clone size: few
CDR3 length: 15
D gene: TRBD2
J gene: TRBJ2-1

CDR3 DNA: TGTGCCAGCAGCGTGACAGGGCAAACTCCCTACGAGCAGTACTTC
CDR3 protein: CASSVTGQTPYEQYF
V gene: TRBV9
clone size: once
CDR3 length: 15
D gene: TRBD1
J gene: TRBJ2-7

CDR3 DNA: TGTGCCAGCAGCGTAGGACAGGTTTACAATGAGCAGTTCTTC
CDR3 protein: CASSVGQVYNEQFF
V gene: TRBV9
clone size: NA
CDR3 length: 14
D gene: NA
J gene: TRBJ2-1

CDR3 DNA: TGCGCCAGCAGCTTGGCTTCTAGCCCGGAGACCCAGTACTTC
CDR3 protein: CASSLASSPETQYF
V gene: TRBV5-1
clone size: NA
CDR3 length: 14
D gene: NA
J gene: TRBJ2-5

CDR3 DNA: TGCGCCAGCAGCCAAGACGGCGGCTACGAGCAGTACTTC
CDR3 protein: CASSQDGGYEQYF
V gene: TRBV4-1
clone size: NA
CDR3 length: 13
D gene: NA
J gene: TRBJ2-7

CDR3 DNA: TGTGCCAGCAGTGAAACAGGGGAGCCACAGCCCCAGCATTTT
CDR3 protein: CASSETGEPQPQHF
V gene: TRBV6-5
clone size: NA
CDR3 length: 14
D gene: TRBD1
J gene: TRBJ1-5

CDR3 DNA: TGTGCCAGCACCCAGGGGGGGGCGATGGACTATGGCTACACCTTC
CDR3 protein: CASTQGGAMDYGYTF
V gene: TRBV4-2
clone size: NA
CDR3 length: 15
D gene: TRBD1
J gene: TRBJ1-2

CDR3 DNA: TGTGCCAGCAGCTTCAACCCTTCGGGTCCGGACACCGGGGAGCTGTTTTTT
CDR3 protein: CASSFNPSGPDTGELFF
V gene: TRBV11-1
clone size: once
CDR3 length: 17
D gene: NA
J gene: TRBJ2-2

CDR3 DNA: TGTTCCAGCAGCTTTAATTCTGACTATGGCTACACCTTC
CDR3 protein: CSSSFNSDYGYTF
V gene: TRBV7-9
clone size: NA
CDR3 length: 13
D gene: NA
J gene: TRBJ1-2

CDR3 DNA: TGTGCCAGCAGCACGATACAGGGATCGAACGGAAACACCATATATTTT
CDR3 protein: CASSTIQGSNGNTIYF
V gene: TRBV7-2
clone size: NA
CDR3 length: 16
D gene: NA
J gene: TRBJ1-3

CDR3 DNA: TGTGCCAGCAGCCTCACCATCTTACTGTACGAGCAGTACTTC
CDR3 protein: CASSLTILLYEQYF
V gene: TRBV7-2
clone size: NA
CDR3 length: 14
D gene: NA
J gene: TRBJ2-7

CDR3 DNA: TGTGCCAGCAGCCTATTATCGACGGACAACTACGAGCAGTACTTC
CDR3 protein: CASSLLSTDNYEQYF
V gene: TRBV4-2
clone size: NA
CDR3 length: 15
D gene: NA
J gene: TRBJ2-7

CDR3 DNA: TGTGCCAGTAGTCGACAGGGGGTGTTCTATGGCTACACCTTC
CDR3 protein: CASSRQGVFYGYTF
V gene: TRBV19
clone size: NA
CDR3 length: 14
D gene: TRBD1
J gene: TRBJ1-2

CDR3 DNA: TGTGCCAGCAGTGTAGGGACTACTCCCCGTGCTAGCACAGATACGCAGTATTTT
CDR3 protein: CASSVGTTPRASTDTQYF
V gene: TRBV6-1
clone size: once
CDR3 length: 18
D gene: TRBD2
J gene: TRBJ2-3

CDR3 DNA: TGCGCCAGCAGCCAACCCCTGTTCGACAGAGACTATGGCTACACCTTC
CDR3 protein: CASSQPLFDRDYGYTF
V gene: TRBV4-1
clone size: NA
CDR3 length: 16
D gene: NA
J gene: TRBJ1-2

CDR3 DNA: TGTGCCAGCAGCTTAGTGTCAGGGGGTATTTACGAGCAGTACTTC
CDR3 protein: CASSLVSGGIYEQYF
V gene: TRBV7-2
clone size: NA
CDR3 length: 15
D gene: TRBD1
J gene: TRBJ2-7

CDR3 DNA: TGTGCCAGCAGCTCCGGGACAGAGGGCTACACCTTC
CDR3 protein: CASSSGTEGYTF
V gene: TRBV7-3
clone size: NA
CDR3 length: 12
D gene: TRBD1
J gene: TRBJ1-2

CDR3 DNA: TGTGCTAGCTCATCGGACATTTACGAGCAGTACTTC
CDR3 protein: CASSSDIYEQYF
V gene: TRBV18
clone size: NA
CDR3 length: 12
D gene: NA
J gene: TRBJ2-7

CDR3 DNA: TGTGCCACCAGCAGGGAACTGAGACAGCCTTCTTTAGATACGCAGTATTTT
CDR3 protein: CATSRELRQPSLDTQYF
V gene: TRBV15
clone size: NA
CDR3 length: 17
D gene: NA
J gene: TRBJ2-3

CDR3 DNA: TGTGCCAGCAGCTTAGTGTGGCAGGCAGTTGGCACTGAAGCTTTCTTT
CDR3 protein: CASSLVWQAVGTEAFF
V gene: TRBV7-2
clone size: NA
CDR3 length: 16
D gene: NA
J gene: TRBJ1-1